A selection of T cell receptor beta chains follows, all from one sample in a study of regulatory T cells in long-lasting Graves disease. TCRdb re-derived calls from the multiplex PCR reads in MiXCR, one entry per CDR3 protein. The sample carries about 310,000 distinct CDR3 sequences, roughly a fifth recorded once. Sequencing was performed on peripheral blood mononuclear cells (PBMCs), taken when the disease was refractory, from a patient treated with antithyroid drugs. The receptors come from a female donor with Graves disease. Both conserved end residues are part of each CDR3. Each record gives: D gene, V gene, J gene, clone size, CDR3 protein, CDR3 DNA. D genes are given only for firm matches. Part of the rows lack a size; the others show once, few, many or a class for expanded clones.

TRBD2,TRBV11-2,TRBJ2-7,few,CASSFSGLAGSYEQYF,TGTGCCAGCAGCTTCTCGGGACTAGCGGGGTCCTACGAGCAGTACTTC
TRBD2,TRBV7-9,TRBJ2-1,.,CASSSPLAGGSYNEQFF,TGTGCCAGCAGCTCCCCACTAGCGGGAGGCTCCTACAATGAGCAGTTCTTC
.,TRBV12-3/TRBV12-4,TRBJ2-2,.,CASSLAPVTGKNTGELFF,TGTGCCAGCAGTTTAGCGCCGGTTACGGGAAAGAACACCGGGGAGCTGTTTTTT
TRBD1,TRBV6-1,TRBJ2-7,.,CASSQVGTGGEQYF,TGTGCCAGCAGTCAAGTCGGGACAGGGGGCGAGCAGTACTTC
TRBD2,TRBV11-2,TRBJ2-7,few,CASSLGLGAYEQYF,TGTGCCAGCAGCCTGGGACTAGGGGCCTACGAGCAGTACTTC
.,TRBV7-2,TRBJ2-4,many,CASRKAAGTKNIQYF,TGTGCCAGCAGAAAAGCGGCAGGTACCAAAAACATTCAGTACTTC
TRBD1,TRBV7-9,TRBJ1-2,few,CASSSTGGAHGYTF,TGTGCCAGCAGCTCGACAGGGGGGGCCCATGGCTACACCTTC
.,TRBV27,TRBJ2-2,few,CASSLSHAGELFF,TGTGCCAGCAGTTTGAGTCATGCCGGGGAGCTGTTTTTT
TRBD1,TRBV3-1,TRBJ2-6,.,CASSQPGQPGANVLTF,TGTGCCAGCAGCCAGCCGGGACAGCCCGGGGCCAACGTCCTGACTTTC
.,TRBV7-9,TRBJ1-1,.,CASSRQREAFF,TGTGCCAGCAGTCGACAGAGAGAAGCTTTCTTT
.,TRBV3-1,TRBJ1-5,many,CASSQLNQPQHF,TGTGCCAGCAGCCAACTTAATCAGCCCCAGCATTTT
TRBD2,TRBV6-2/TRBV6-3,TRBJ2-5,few,CASSSPIAGGRETQYF,TGTGCCAGCAGTTCCCCAATAGCGGGGGGTCGAGAGACCCAGTACTTC
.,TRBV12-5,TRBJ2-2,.,CASGFLTVGNTGELFF,TGTGCTAGTGGTTTCCTGACAGTAGGTAACACCGGGGAGCTGTTTTTT
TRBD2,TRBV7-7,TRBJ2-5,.,CASSHLAGPKETQYF,TGTGCTAGCAGCCATCTAGCGGGTCCTAAAGAGACCCAGTACTTC
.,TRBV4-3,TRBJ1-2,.,CASSLLKTGNYGYTF,TGCGCCAGCAGCCTACTGAAAACAGGGAACTATGGCTACACCTTC
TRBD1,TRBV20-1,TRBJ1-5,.,CSASLYGQDSNQPQHF,TGCAGTGCTAGTCTGTATGGACAGGATAGCAATCAGCCCCAGCATTTT
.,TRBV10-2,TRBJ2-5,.,CASSEGGGGRETQYF,TGCGCCAGCAGTGAGGGTGGTGGGGGGCGAGAGACCCAGTACTTC
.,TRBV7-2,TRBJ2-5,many,CASSLYAGPETQYF,TGTGCCAGCAGCCTCTATGCGGGGCCGGAGACCCAGTACTTC
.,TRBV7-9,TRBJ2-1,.,CASSSPGAGGYNEQFF,TGTGCCAGCAGCTCGCCAGGGGCGGGCGGGTACAATGAGCAGTTCTTC
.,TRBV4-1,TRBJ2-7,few,CASSPGLLLEQYF,TGCGCCAGCAGCCCGGGCCTCCTTCTCGAGCAGTACTTC